Included here is one T cell receptor beta chain sequence, with context. Its specific antigen is unknown. No per-base quality is available; no much larger clone lies one base away. At diagnosis, tumor, uninvolved tumor-adjacent lung and peripheral blood were collected and then preserved as a mix of FFPE and fresh-frozen material. For TCR repertoire profiling, the blood samples were analyzed as peripheral blood mononuclear cells. Compared with germline, V lacks 5 bases and J lacks 1 base; bases without a gene match: 4. The CDR3 contains 15 residues, cysteine and phenylalanine counted. Just CDR3 DNA is preserved here, 45 bases in frame from base 1. The germline V gene specifies SGHAT as CDR1 and FQNNGV as CDR2. This sample is drawn from a study of T cells in localized non-small cell lung cancer (dated by TCRdb to between 2020 and 2021). In the study overall: T cell repertoires of some 240 early-stage NSCLC patients were analyzed, with tumors being compared against uninvolved tumor-adjacent lungs. The cohort consisted of 236 treatment-naive NSCLC patients whose localized lung tumors had been resected. The mean age of the NSCLC patients was roughly 70 years, with 120 to 150 men and 95 to 110 women.

TCR beta CDR3 regions were sequenced from DNA using the immunoSEQ Assay. Processing in the source paper ran as follows. T cell density was computed as TCR beta template counts normalized to usable DNA estimated by amplifying housekeeping genes. The preseqR package was used to estimate richness by extrapolating to 400,000 templates for PBMC samples and to 120,000 templates for tissue samples. Clonality was calculated as one minus Pielou's evenness. To identify tissue-enriched TCRs, differential abundance testing was run on productive amino-acid clonotypes with a minimum total count of 5 and an alpha of 0.1. The Jaccard Index and the Morisita Overlap Index were used to measure how much the repertoires overlapped between compartments. TCR beta CDR3s were clustered by GLIPH together with public tetramer-defined viral CDR3s, and at least three viral sequences plus V-gene enrichment were required for viral motifs. This is the immuneACCESS table as TCRdb keeps it, with only in-frame sequences that have V and J called. A part of the clones is gone; compared with another copy, unresolved V genes explain less than half, and the rest is unexplained. V and J calls and clone size come straight from that table; D and trimming were deduced from the DNA. Here the sample has about 15,000 clones; over 75% occur a single time. 27% of the sample is held by the ten biggest clonotypes.

General findings and caveats noted by the study authors: Of the top 100 tumor clones, a median of roughly 60 were detected in paired uninvolved adjacent lung; about 28 were also among that lung's top 100. Since the design was exploratory, TCR variables were selected using unadjusted p-values with no false-discovery rate correction. Because multi-region tumor sequencing was not done, intratumor heterogeneity could not be ruled out. Longer overall survival was associated with higher blood T cell density, whereas shorter survival was associated with higher adjacent-lung clonality. Uninvolved tumor-adjacent lung showed the highest T cell clonality, higher than tumor, which suggests more focused antigenic responses in the uninvolved tumor-adjacent lung.

The chain employs TRBV11-2 and TRBJ2-3, with 9 junctional bases fitting TRBD2. The sequencing here drew on peripheral blood mononuclear cells, taken before any cancer treatment. The sequence came from a male donor at least 60 years old with stage II lung adenocarcinoma. The DNA sequence is given as TGTGCCAGCAGCCACCGCGGGGGGGGCACAGATACGCAGTATTTT. It translates as CASSHRGGGTDTQYF. The full variable domain, with segments outside the CDR3 supplied by the reference TRBV11-2 and TRBJ2-3 proteins, appears as EAGVAQSPRYKIIEKRQSVAFWCNPISGHATLYWYQQILGQGPKLLIQFQNNGVVDDSQLPKDRFSAERLKGVDSTLKIQPAKLEDSAVYLCASSHRGGGTDTQYFGPGTRLTVL.